Listed here is a single T cell receptor beta chain. Its specificity is unknown. TCRdb fed the RT-PCR reads into MiXCR, producing one record per CDR3 protein. This sample carries around 760,000 distinct CDR3 sequences, roughly 13% of them seen once, and the ten largest clones take around 6.5%. This entry belongs to a study of response to subunit inactivated influenza vaccine. Findings and caveats of the study: The authors proposed limited new T cell recruitment per seasonal influenza vaccination.

This CDR3 has 12 amino acids. The germline V and J ends were trimmed by 6 bases and 5 bases, with 13 bases remaining between them. Germline loops: CDR1 SQVTM, CDR2 ANQGSEA. The chain combines TRBV29-1 with TRBJ2-5; D assignment may be TRBD1 or TRBD2 (5 bases each). Here the sequenced sample was PBMCs from blood, taken about 14 days before vaccination. This clonotype was sampled from a man aged 50 or older who received an inactivated influenza vaccine. CDR3 in DNA: TGCAGCGTAGCGGACACTCAGGAGACCCAGTACTTC. It encodes CSVADTQETQYF. The whole variable domain, remainder taken from reference TRBV29-1 and TRBJ2-5, is SAVISQKPSRDICQRGTSLTIQCQVDSQVTMMFWYRQQPGQSLTLIATANQGSEATYESGFVIDKFPISRPNLTFSTLTVSNMSPEDSSIYLCSVADTQETQYFGPGTRLLVL.